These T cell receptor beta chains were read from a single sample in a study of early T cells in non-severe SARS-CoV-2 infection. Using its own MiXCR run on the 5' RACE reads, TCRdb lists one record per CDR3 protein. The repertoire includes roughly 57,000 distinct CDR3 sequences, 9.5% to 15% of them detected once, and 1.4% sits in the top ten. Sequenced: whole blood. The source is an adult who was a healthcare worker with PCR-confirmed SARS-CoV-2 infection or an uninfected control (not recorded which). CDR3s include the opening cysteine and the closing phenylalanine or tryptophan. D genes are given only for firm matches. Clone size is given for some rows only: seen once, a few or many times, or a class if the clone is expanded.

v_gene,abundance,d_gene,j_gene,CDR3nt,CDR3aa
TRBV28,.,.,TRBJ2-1,TGTGCCAGCAGGGAGGGGGCCGGTGTAAATGAGCAGTTCTTC,CASREGAGVNEQFF
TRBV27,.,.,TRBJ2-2,TGTGCCAGCAGTCCCCTGCAATCCACCGGGGAGCTGTTTTTT,CASSPLQSTGELFF
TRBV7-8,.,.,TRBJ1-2,TGTGCCAGCAGCCCCCGGGTTACAGCTAACTATGGCTACACCTTC,CASSPRVTANYGYTF
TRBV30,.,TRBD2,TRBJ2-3,TGTGCCTGGACTCAACCGGGGGGAGCAGATACGCAGTATTTT,CAWTQPGGADTQYF
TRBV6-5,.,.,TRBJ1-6,TGTGCCAGCAGTTACCAGCCCTCTCCCGCGCATTCACCCCTCCACTTT,CASSYQPSPAHSPLHF
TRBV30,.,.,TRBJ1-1,TGTGCCTGGAGTGTCGGGGCCTCGGGGGCTGAAGCTTTCTTT,CAWSVGASGAEAFF
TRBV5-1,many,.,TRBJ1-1,TGCGCCAGCAGCTTGGTGTCCGCCCCGGGATACACTGAAGCTTTCTTT,CASSLVSAPGYTEAFF
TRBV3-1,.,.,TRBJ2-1,TGTGCCAGCAGCCAAGAAGTCCTAGGAGGTAATGAGCAGTTCTTC,CASSQEVLGGNEQFF
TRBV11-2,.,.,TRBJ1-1,TGTGCCAGCAGCCCGAGCAGGGGTTGGGTAACTGAAGCTTTCTTT,CASSPSRGWVTEAFF
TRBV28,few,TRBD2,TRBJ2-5,TGTGCCAGCAGGTCCGAGCGGGGGCCTCAAGAGACCCAGTACTTC,CASRSERGPQETQYF
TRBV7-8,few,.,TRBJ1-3,TGTGCCAGCAGCATCGGGACCCCGTCTGGAAACACCATATATTTT,CASSIGTPSGNTIYF
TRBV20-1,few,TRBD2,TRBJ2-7,TGCAGTGCTGCCGGGGGGGGATACGAGCAGTACTTC,CSAAGGGYEQYF
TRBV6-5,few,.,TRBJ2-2,TGTGCCAGCAGCTATGACAGCTCGAGGTTTACCGGGGAGCTGTTTTTT,CASSYDSSRFTGELFF
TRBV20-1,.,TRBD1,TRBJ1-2,TGCAGTGCTCCGAGGGGGCAAAACTATGGCTACACCTTC,CSAPRGQNYGYTF
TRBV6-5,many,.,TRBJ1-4,TGTGCCAGCAGTTCCATACAGGGAACTAATGAAAAACTGTTTTTT,CASSSIQGTNEKLFF
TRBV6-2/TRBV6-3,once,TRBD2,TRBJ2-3,TGTGCCAGCAGTTTGCCAGCGGGGGGGCAGTTGGATACGCAGTATTTT,CASSLPAGGQLDTQYF
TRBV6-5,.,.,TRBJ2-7,TGTGCCAGCAGTCTGGGCCTTCGCTACGAGCAGTACTTC,CASSLGLRYEQYF
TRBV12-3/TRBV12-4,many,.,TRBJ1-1,TGTGCCAGCAGGACAGCTTCTTCGAACACTGAAGCTTTCTTT,CASRTASSNTEAFF
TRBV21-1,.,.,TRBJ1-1,TGTGCCAGCAGCAACGACGCTGAAGCTTTCTTT,CASSNDAEAFF
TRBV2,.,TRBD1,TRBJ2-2,TGTGCCTACGACAGGGTGAACACCGGGGAGCTGTTTTTT,CAYDRVNTGELFF
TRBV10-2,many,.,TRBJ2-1,TGCGCCAGCACGGCAGGCTCCTACAATGAGCAGTTCTTC,CASTAGSYNEQFF
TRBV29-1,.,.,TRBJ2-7,TGCAGCGTCCTGAGCTATTACGAGCAGTACTTC,CSVLSYYEQYF
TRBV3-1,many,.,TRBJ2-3,TGTGCCAGCAGCCAAGATAAGAGCAGGACGCAGTATTTT,CASSQDKSRTQYF
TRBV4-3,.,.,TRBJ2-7,TGCGCCAGCAGCCAAGACCGCGCAGGGGGGGGCTTCGGCTACGAGCAGTACTTC,CASSQDRAGGGFGYEQYF
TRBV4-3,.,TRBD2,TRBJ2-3,TGCGCCAGCAGCCAAGCAGCGGGGGACGGGGATACGCAGTATTTT,CASSQAAGDGDTQYF
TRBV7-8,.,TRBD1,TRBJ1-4,TGTGCCAGCAGCTTAACCGGGACAGGGGGCCCGGAAAAACTGTTTTTT,CASSLTGTGGPEKLFF
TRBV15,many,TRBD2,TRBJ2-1,TGTGCCACCAGCGGACCTAGCGGGGGCGTAGGAAATGAGCAGTTCTTC,CATSGPSGGVGNEQFF
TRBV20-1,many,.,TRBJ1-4,TGCAGTGCTAGAGGGGGCGGAGGTGAAAAACTGTTTTTT,CSARGGGGEKLFF
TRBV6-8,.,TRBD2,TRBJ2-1,TGTGCCAGCGCTCCCCTTCGAGCGGGGGGCCTTAAATCCTACAATGAGCAGTTCTTC,CASAPLRAGGLKSYNEQFF
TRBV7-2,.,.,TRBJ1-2,TGTGCCAGCAGCTTAGTCGTGGCCGCGGAAGGCTACACCTTC,CASSLVVAAEGYTF
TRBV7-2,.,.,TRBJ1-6,TGTGCCAGCAGCTTATGGGGTAGGGGACCCTCACCCCTCCACTTT,CASSLWGRGPSPLHF
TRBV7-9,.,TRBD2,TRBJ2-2,TGTGCCAGCAACCTCGCAGCGGGGGGGCGTCGCACCGGGGAGCTGTTTTTT,CASNLAAGGRRTGELFF
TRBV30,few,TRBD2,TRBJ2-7,TGTGCCTGGAGTGTACCCAGCGGGGGTTCCTACGAGCAGTACTTC,CAWSVPSGGSYEQYF
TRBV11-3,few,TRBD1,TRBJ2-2,TGTGCCAGCAGCTATGGGACAGGGCGTGCCGGGGAGCTGTTTTTT,CASSYGTGRAGELFF
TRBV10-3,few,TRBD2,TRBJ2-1,TGTGCCATCAGTGGGGAATTAGCGGGGAGCGGTGAGCAGTTCTTC,CAISGELAGSGEQFF
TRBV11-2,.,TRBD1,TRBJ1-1,TGTGCCAGCAGCTTACAAAGGGGGCACACTGAAGCTTTCTTT,CASSLQRGHTEAFF
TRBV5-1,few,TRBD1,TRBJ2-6,TGCGCCAGCAGCTTCTCCGGGACAGGGAACTCTGGGGCCAACGTCCTGACTTTC,CASSFSGTGNSGANVLTF
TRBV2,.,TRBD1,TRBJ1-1,TGTGCCAGCAGAAAGGACAGGGATCGGAACACTGAAGCTTTCTTT,CASRKDRDRNTEAFF
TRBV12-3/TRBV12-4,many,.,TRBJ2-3,TGTGCCAGCAGTCTCAGCCCAGATACGCAGTATTTT,CASSLSPDTQYF
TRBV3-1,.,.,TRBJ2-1,TGTGCCAGCAGCCAACGGGACTCCCTCGGGGAGCAGTTCTTC,CASSQRDSLGEQFF
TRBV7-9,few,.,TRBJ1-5,TGTGCCAGCAGCTTTAGCCAGGGCCGTGGAGATCAGCCCCAGCATTTT,CASSFSQGRGDQPQHF
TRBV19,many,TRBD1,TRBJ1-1,TGTGCCAGTAGGAACACCGGGACAGGGGGGACTGAAGCTTTCTTT,CASRNTGTGGTEAFF
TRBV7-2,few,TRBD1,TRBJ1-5,TGTGCCAGCAGCTCACAATCACAGGGGACGCCCCAGCATTTT,CASSSQSQGTPQHF
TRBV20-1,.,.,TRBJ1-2,TGCAGTGCCATAGACTGGGACCCGAGATCGCCTAACTATGGCTACACCTTC,CSAIDWDPRSPNYGYTF
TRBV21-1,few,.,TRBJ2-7,TGTGCCAGCAGCAAAACGGGACATCAGATATTCTACGAGCAGTACTTC,CASSKTGHQIFYEQYF
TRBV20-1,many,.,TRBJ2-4,TGCAGTGCTGTGCCCTTAGCCAAAAACATTCAGTACTTC,CSAVPLAKNIQYF
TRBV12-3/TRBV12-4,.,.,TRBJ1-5,TGTGCCAGCGGGCCCGGGCAGCCCCAGCATTTT,CASGPGQPQHF
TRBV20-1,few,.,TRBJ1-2,TGCAGTGCTAGGGCGGGGAGCTATGGCTACACCTTC,CSARAGSYGYTF
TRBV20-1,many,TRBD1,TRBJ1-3,TGCAGTGCTAGAGTGGTGACAGGGGCAAACACCATATATTTT,CSARVVTGANTIYF
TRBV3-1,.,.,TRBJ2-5,TGTGCCAGCAGCCAGTACCCGGGACTTGCGAAAGAGACCCAGTACTTC,CASSQYPGLAKETQYF
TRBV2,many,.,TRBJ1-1,TGTGCCAGCAGTGAAGTCGCCTGGGGGGGAGGCAACACTGAAGCTTTCTTT,CASSEVAWGGGNTEAFF
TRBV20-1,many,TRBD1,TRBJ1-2,TGCAGTGCTAGAGATGAGGGGGCTGGATATGGCTACACCTTC,CSARDEGAGYGYTF
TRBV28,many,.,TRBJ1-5,TGTGCCAGCAGTATCTTAGGGGTCAATCAGCCCCAGCATTTT,CASSILGVNQPQHF
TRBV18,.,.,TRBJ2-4,TGTGCCAGCTCACAAGTCCAAAGTCTAGCCAAAAACATTCAGTACTTC,CASSQVQSLAKNIQYF
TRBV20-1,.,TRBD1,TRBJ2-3,TGCAGTGCTGGACAGGGGGCGAAGGATACGCAGTATTTT,CSAGQGAKDTQYF
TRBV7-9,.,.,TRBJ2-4,TGTGCCAGCAGCCCAGGGGAGGGAAACATTCAGTACTTC,CASSPGEGNIQYF
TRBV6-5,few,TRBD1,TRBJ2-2,TGTGCCAGCAGTTACCCAGGGACAGGGGGCAACGGGGAGCTGTTTTTT,CASSYPGTGGNGELFF
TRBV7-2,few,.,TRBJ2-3,TGTGCCAGCAGCTTAGCGGTTGTTAGCTCCCCCACAGATACGCAGTATTTT,CASSLAVVSSPTDTQYF